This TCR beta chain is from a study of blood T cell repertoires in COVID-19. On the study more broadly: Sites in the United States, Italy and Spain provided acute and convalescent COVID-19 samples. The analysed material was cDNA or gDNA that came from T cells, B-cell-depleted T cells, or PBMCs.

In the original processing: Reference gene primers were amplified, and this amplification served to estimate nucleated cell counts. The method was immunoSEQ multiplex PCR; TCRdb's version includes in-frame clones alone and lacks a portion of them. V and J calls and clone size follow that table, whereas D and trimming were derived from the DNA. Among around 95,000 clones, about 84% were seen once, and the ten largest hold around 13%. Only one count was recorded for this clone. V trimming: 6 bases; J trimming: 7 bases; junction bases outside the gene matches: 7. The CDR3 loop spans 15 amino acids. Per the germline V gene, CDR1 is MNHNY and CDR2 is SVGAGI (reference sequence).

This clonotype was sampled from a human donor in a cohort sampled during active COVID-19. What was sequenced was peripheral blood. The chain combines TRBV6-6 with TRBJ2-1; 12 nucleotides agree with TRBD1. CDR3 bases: TGTGCCAGCAGCGAACCGGGACAGGGGGCAAATGAGCAGTTCTTC. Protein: CASSEPGQGANEQFF.